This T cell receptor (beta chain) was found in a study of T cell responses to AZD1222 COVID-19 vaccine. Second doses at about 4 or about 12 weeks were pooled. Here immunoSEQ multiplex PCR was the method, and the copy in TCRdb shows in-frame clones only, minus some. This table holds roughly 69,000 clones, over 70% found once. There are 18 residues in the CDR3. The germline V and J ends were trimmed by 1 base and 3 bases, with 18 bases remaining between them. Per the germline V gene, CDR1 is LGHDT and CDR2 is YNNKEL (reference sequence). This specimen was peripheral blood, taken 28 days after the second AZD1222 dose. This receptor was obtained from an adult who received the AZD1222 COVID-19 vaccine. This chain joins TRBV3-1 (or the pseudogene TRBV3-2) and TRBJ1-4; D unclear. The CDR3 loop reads CASSQGFRVHSANEKLFF. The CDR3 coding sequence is TGTGCCAGCAGCCAAGGTTTTAGGGTCCACAGTGCTAATGAAAAACTGTTTTTT.